This TCR beta chain was captured by sequencing in a study of human T cells and chemical hapten exposure. Background on the study: Per-sample variation in TCR yield stemmed mainly from small pooled library volume differences.

Each cDNA molecule in the library carried unique molecular identifiers. Authors' analysis steps: Per-sample TCR counts ranged from about 23,224 to 750,000, median roughly 98,000. Via MiXCR, TCRdb re-called the RACE reads, giving one row per CDR3 protein. These V and J calls originate from TCRdb's pipeline instead of the authors' own analysis. This sample carries about 130,000 distinct CDR3 sequences, approximately 9% of them seen once, and the ten largest clones take roughly 1.6%. Overall study findings and caveats: Sensitizing to DPC left TCRs with a frequency above 1 in 1000 unaltered.

The germline V gene encodes CDR1 SGHRS and CDR2 YFSETQ. V was shortened by 2 bases and J by 4 bases, with 12 bases between the two germline ends. The CDR3 extends over 14 amino acids. A few counts support this clonotype. Its antigen is unidentified. The sample's time point: healthy volunteer bleed at 2 weeks. RNA extraction used unfractionated whole blood as the source of total RNA. This receptor was identified in a male donor in good health. Some clones in this sample may be carry-over from other donors' samples. Input material: whole blood. The genes are TRBV5-1 and TRBJ1-1, with a possible D match to TRBD1 (5 bases). The DNA for the CDR3 is TGCGCCAGCAGCTTCGACAGTAGGGGCACTGAAGCTTTCTTT. Its protein is CASSFDSRGTEAFF. Combining the CDR3 with reference TRBV5-1 and TRBJ1-1 gives the whole variable domain KAGVTQTPRYLIKTRGQQVTLSCSPISGHRSVSWYQQTPGQGLQFLFEYFSETQRNKGNFPGRFSGRQFSNSRSEMNVSTLELGDSALYLCASSFDSRGTEAFFGQGTRLTVV.